Sequencing of this T cell receptor beta chain was carried out in a study of post-analysis software for immune sequencing data. General observations from the study: Four to six TRBV segments (TRBV5-6, TRBV5-1 and TRBV20-1 among them) occurred more frequently in patients than in controls.

This clonotype was seen more than once but under ten times. No antigen is known for it. V lost 6 bases to trimming and J lost 11 bases; unmatched junction nucleotides: 8. Per germline, CDR1 MNHEY and CDR2 SVGAGI. This CDR3 region has 12 residues. Included in the TCR beta cDNA libraries were unique molecular identifiers. Each sample of about 1 to 10 million input T cells yielded about 500,000 cDNA molecules, so each molecule approximated one T cell. TCRdb called the PCR reads again in MiXCR, with one record for every CDR3 protein. The sample includes a few hundred thousand distinct CDR3 sequences, roughly 30% of them seen just once.

Sample: blood. The sequence derives from a girl aged 10-17 years with multiple sclerosis. V is TRBV6-5 and J is TRBJ2-5, with 8 bases identical to TRBD1. CDR3: CASSPDREKQYF. CDR3 nucleotides: TGTGCCAGCAGCCCGGACAGGGAGAAGCAGTACTTC.